The clone carrying this TCR beta chain was counted ten times or more. The sample is drawn from a study of blood T cell repertoires in COVID-19. Background on the study: COVID-19 samples from acute and convalescent phases originated in the United States, Italy and Spain. PBMCs, B-cell-depleted T cells, or T cells provided the cDNA or gDNA that made up the material.

Seattle enrolled patients during active infection and tracked them longitudinally. Original analysis: Counts of nucleated cells, estimated from reference gene primer amplification, were obtained. Profiling relied on immunoSEQ multiplex PCR, and the TCRdb table lists in-frame clones only, not all of them. The V and J calls and clone size are taken from that table; D and trimming were inferred from the DNA. The sample has about 350,000 clones; about nine tenths are singletons. The germline V gene has CDR1 SEHNR and CDR2 FQNEAQ (reference sequence). V shed 5 bases, J shed 2 bases, and the junction held 9 bases outside the gene matches. CDR3 length: 16 amino acids.

The TCR originated in a man aged 25-45 years with COVID-19, enrolled during active disease. The chain joins TRBV7-9 to TRBJ1-3, with 7 bases aligning to TRBD1. The material sequenced was peripheral blood. The DNA of the CDR3 is TGTGCCAGCAGCCTCCAAACAGGGGCCCCTGGAAACACCATATATTTT. Amino acid sequence: CASSLQTGAPGNTIYF.